Below, one T cell receptor beta chain is given with its context. What it binds is unknown. This entry is derived from a study of PD-1 blockade in classical Hodgkin lymphoma. Overall study: On a schedule of every 2 weeks, patients received nivolumab 3 mg/kg intravenously. The study's findings and limits: Exclusion was applied to patients who started nivolumab under 1 year after ASCT. There remain no defined causes for the repertoire differences, which possibly reflect disease activity or prior therapy. CD8+ TCR diversity did not rise significantly by C4D1, unlike CD4+.

Every patient had relapsed following autologous stem cell transplantation, and cohorts differed in brentuximab vedotin exposure. TCRdb's copy holds only in-frame clones and misses some; the assay was immunoSEQ multiplex PCR. This sample yields fewer than 100,000 clones, of which roughly 92% are seen a single time; roughly 2.8% belongs to the top ten. The sample in question was peripheral blood mononuclear cells (PBMCs), obtained at baseline. The source of this sequence is a human donor with classical Hodgkin lymphoma.

The CDR3 reads CSVRSGSSTDTQYF. CDR3 nucleotide sequence: TGCAGCGTTCGGAGCGGCTCTAGCACAGATACGCAGTATTTT. The gene calls are TRBV29-1 and TRBJ2-3; D possibly corresponds to TRBD2 (5 bases). Trimming shortened V by 5 bases and J by 0 bases, and 12 bases separated the two germline ends. The CDR3 covers 14 residues. Germline CDR1 is SQVTM and CDR2 is ANQGSEA.